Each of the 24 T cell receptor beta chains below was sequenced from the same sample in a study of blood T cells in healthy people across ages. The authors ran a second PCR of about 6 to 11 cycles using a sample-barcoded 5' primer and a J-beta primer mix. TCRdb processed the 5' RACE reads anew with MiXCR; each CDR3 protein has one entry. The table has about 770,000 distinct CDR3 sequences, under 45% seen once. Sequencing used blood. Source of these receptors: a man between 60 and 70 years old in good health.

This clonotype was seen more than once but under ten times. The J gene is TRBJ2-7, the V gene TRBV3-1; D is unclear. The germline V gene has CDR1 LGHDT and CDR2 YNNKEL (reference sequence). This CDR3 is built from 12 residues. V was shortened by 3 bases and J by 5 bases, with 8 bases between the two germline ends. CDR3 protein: CASSQNTNEQYF. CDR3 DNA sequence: TGTGCCAGCAGCCAGAACACCAACGAGCAGTACTTC.

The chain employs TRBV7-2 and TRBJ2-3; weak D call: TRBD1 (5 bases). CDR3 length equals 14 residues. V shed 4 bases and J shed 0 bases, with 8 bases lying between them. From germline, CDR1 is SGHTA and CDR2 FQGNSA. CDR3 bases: TGTGCCAGCAGCTCTGACAGAAGCACAGATACGCAGTATTTT. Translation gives CASSSDRSTDTQYF.

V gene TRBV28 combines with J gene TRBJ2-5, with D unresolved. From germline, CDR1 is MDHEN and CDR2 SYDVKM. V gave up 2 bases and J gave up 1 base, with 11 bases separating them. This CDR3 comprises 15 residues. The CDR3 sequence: CASSLLDNPQETQYF. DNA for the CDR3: TGTGCCAGCAGTTTACTTGACAATCCCCAAGAGACCCAGTACTTC.

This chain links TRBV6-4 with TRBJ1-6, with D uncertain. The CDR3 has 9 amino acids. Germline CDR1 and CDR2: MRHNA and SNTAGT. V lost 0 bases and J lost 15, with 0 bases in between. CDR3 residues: CASSDSLHF. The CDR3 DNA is TGTGCCAGCAGTGACTCCCTCCACTTT.

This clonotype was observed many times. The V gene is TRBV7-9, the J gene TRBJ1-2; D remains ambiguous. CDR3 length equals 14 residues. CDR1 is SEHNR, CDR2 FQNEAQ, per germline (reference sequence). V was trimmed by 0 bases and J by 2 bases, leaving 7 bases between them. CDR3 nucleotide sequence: TGTGCCAGCAGCTTAGCCTTCGGAAACTATGGCTACACCTTC. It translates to CASSLAFGNYGYTF.

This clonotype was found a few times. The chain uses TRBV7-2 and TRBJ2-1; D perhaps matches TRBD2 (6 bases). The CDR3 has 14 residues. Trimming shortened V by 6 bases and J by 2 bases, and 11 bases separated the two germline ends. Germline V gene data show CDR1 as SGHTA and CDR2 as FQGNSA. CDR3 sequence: CASSGRGPYNEQFF. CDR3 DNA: TGTGCCAGCAGTGGGCGGGGCCCCTACAATGAGCAGTTCTTC.

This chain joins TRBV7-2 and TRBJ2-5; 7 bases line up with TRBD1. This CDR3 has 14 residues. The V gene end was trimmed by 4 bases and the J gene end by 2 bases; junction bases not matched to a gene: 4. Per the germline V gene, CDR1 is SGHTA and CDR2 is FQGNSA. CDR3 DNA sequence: TGTGCCAGCAGCTGGGACAGACCTCAAGAGACCCAGTACTTC. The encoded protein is CASSWDRPQETQYF.

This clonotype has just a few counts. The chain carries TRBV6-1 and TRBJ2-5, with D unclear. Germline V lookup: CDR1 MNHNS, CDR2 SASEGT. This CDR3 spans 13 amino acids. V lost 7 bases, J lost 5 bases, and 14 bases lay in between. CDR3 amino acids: CASKSATMETQYF. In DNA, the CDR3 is TGTGCCAGCAAGTCTGCCACCATGGAGACCCAGTACTTC.

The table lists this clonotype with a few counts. The CDR3 loop reads CASRRSSGYTF. Written as DNA, the CDR3 is TGTGCCAGCAGGCGCAGTAGTGGCTACACCTTC. This chain connects TRBV12-3 or TRBV12-4 to TRBJ1-2; D ambiguous. This CDR3 has 11 amino acids. V lost 6 bases, J lost 7 bases, and 9 bases lay in between.

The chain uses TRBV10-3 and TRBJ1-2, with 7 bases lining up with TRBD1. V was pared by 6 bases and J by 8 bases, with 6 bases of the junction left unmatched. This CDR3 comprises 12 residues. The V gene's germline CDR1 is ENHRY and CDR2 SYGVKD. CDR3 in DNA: TGTGCCATCAGCATACAGGGGCAGGGCTACACCTTC. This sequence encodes CAISIQGQGYTF.

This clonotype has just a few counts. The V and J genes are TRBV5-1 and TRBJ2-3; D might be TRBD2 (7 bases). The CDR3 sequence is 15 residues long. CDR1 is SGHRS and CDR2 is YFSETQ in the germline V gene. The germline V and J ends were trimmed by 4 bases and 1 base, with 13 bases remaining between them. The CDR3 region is CASSRGGARTDTQYF. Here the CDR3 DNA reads TGCGCCAGCAGCCGTGGGGGGGCCCGCACAGATACGCAGTATTTT.

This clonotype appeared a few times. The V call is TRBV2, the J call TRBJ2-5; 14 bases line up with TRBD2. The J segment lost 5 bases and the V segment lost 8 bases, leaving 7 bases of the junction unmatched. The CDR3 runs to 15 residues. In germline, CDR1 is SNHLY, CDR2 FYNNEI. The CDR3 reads CASGTSGSPIETQYF. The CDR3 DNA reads TGTGCCAGCGGGACTAGCGGGAGCCCCATTGAGACCCAGTACTTC.

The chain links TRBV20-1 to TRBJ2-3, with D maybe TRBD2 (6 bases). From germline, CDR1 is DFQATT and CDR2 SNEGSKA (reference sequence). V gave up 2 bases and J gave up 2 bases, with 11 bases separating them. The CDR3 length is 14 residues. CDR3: CSARLWDSTDTQYF. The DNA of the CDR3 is TGCAGTGCTAGATTATGGGACTCCACAGATACGCAGTATTTT.

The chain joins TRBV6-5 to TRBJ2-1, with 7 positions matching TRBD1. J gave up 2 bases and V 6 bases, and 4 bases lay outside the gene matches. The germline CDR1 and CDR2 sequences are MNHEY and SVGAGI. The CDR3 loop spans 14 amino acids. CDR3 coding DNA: TGTGCCAGCAGAACAGGGGATACCTACAATGAGCAGTTCTTC. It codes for CASRTGDTYNEQFF.

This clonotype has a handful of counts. This CDR3 is CASSQALGVSNSPLHF. In DNA, the CDR3 is TGTGCCAGCAGCCAAGCGCTTGGGGTATCAAATTCACCCCTCCACTTT. The chain is built from TRBV14 and TRBJ1-6; no reliable D call. Germline CDR1 SGHDN, CDR2 FVKESK. V shed 1 base and J shed 7 bases, with 14 bases lying between them. The CDR3 has 16 residues.

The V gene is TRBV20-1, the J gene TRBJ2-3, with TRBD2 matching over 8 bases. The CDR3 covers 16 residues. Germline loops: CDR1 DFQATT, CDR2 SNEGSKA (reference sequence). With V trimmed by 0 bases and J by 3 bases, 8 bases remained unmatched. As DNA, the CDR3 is TGCAGTGCTAGAGATCTAGAAGCGGGAGAAACAGATACGCAGTATTTT. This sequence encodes CSARDLEAGETDTQYF.

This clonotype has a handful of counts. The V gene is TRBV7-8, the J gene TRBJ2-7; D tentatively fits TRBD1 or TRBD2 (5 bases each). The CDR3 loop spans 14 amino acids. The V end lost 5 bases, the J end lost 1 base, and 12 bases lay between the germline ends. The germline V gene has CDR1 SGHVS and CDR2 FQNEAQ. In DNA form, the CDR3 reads TGTGCCAGCAGCCGTGGTGGGGGTTCCTACGAGCAGTACTTC. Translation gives CASSRGGGSYEQYF. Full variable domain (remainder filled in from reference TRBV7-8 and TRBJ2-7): GAGVSQSPRYKVAKRGQDVALRCDPISGHVSLFWYQQALGQGPEFLTYFQNEAQLDKSGLPSDRFFAERPEGSVSTLKIQRTQQEDSAVYLCASSRGGGSYEQYFGPGTRLTVT.

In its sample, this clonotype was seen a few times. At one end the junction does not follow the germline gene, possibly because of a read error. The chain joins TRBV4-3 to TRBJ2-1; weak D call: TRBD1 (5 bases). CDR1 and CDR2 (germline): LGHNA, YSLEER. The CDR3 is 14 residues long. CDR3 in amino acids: CASSQVGPDSEQFF. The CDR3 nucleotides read TGCGCCAGCAGCCAAGTGGGCCCAGACAGTGAGCAGTTCTTT.

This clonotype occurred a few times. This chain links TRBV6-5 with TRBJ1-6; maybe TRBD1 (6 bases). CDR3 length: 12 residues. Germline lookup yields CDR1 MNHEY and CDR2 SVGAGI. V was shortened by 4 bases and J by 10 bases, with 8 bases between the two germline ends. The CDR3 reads CASSSRGSPLHF. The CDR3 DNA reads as TGTGCCAGCAGTTCTAGGGGGTCACCCCTCCACTTT.

This CDR3 is CASTPGVMDTEAFF. In DNA, the CDR3 is TGTGCCAGCACCCCTGGGGTCATGGACACTGAAGCTTTCTTT. The rearrangement links TRBV27 to TRBJ1-1; D gene ambiguous. V lost 7 bases, J lost 3 bases, and 15 bases lay in between. The CDR3 is made up of 14 amino acids. Germline CDR1 and CDR2: MNHEY and SMNVEV (reference sequence).

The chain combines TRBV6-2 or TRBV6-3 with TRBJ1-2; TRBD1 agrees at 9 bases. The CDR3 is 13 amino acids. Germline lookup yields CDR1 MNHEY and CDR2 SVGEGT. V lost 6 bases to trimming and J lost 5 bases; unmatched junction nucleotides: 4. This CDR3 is CASRHRGHYGYTF. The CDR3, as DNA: TGTGCCAGCAGACACAGGGGGCATTATGGCTACACCTTC.

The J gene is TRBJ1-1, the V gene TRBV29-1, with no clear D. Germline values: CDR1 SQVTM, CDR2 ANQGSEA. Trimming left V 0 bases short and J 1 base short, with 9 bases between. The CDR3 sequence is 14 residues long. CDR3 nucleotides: TGCAGCGTTGAAGAGGGCCGAGCGAACACTGAAGCTTTCTTT. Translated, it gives CSVEEGRANTEAFF.

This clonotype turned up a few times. The CDR3 here is CASSLGAGPSSYEQYF. CDR3 DNA: TGCGCCAGCAGCTTGGGAGCGGGACCGAGCTCCTACGAGCAGTACTTC. The V gene is TRBV5-1, the J gene TRBJ2-7, with 7 bases that match TRBD2. Germline loops: CDR1 SGHRS, CDR2 YFSETQ. The CDR3 is 16 residues long. Germline trimming cut 0 bases from V and 0 bases from J; bases unmatched to any gene: 6.

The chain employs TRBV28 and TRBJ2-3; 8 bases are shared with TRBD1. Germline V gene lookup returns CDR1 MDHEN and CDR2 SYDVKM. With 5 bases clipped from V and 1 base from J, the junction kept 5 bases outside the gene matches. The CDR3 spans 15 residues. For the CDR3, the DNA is TGTGCCAGCAGTCAACCACAGGGGGGCACAGATACGCAGTATTTT. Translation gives CASSQPQGGTDTQYF.